The 5 T cell receptor beta chains listed next were all sequenced from one sample in a study of blood T cell repertoires in COVID-19. Profiled with immunoSEQ multiplex PCR; TCRdb holds only in-frame clones, not every one. The data show 150,000 to 200,000 clones, 82% seen once. Sequencing used PBMCs or T cells enriched from blood (not recorded which). The origin of the receptors is a man over 45 who had recovered from COVID-19.

V and J are TRBV10-2 and TRBJ2-1, with 7 bases lining up with TRBD2. This CDR3 comprises 14 residues. Trimming removed 11 bases from V and 6 bases from J; junction bases left unmatched: 13. CDR1 WSHSY and CDR2 SAAADI come from the germline V gene. This chain's CDR3 is CAVGGSTSPNEQFF. DNA for the CDR3: TGCGCCGTAGGCGGGAGTACGTCCCCCAATGAGCAGTTCTTC.

The gene calls are TRBV21-1 and TRBJ2-2; TRBD2 was called by the table and not checked on the DNA. TRBV21-1 is given as a pseudogene. The CDR3 totals 17 residues. The CDR3, as DNA: TGTGCCAGCAGCACCCAATGTAGGAGGATGAACACCGGGGAGCTGTTTTTT. As protein: CASSTQCRRMNTGELFF.

The rearrangement links TRBV6-1 to TRBJ1-5; D remains ambiguous. CDR3 length equals 13 residues. The V and J ends lost 3 bases and 4 bases respectively, with 7 bases between them. Germline assignment: CDR1 MNHNS and CDR2 SASEGT. The CDR3 reads CASSEGGNQPQHF. For the CDR3, the DNA is TGTGCCAGCAGTGAGGGAGGGAATCAGCCCCAGCATTTT.

The J gene is TRBJ1-1, the V gene TRBV5-1, with 8 nucleotides matching TRBD1. The germline V gene has CDR1 SGHRS and CDR2 YFSETQ. There are 17 residues in the CDR3. V trimming: 6 bases; J trimming: 1 base; junction bases outside the gene matches: 14. Here the CDR3 DNA reads TGCGCCAGCACTCAGGGGGCGGGTTTCCTAGCGAACACTGAAGCTTTCTTT. Amino acids: CASTQGAGFLANTEAFF. The full variable domain, completed using reference TRBV5-1 and TRBJ1-1, is KAGVTQTPRYLIKTRGQQVTLSCSPISGHRSVSWYQQTPGQGLQFLFEYFSETQRNKGNFPGRFSGRQFSNSRSEMNVSTLELGDSALYLCASTQGAGFLANTEAFFGQGTRLTVV.

V usage is TRBV28 and J usage is TRBJ2-1; D is perhaps TRBD1 (5 bases). The CDR3 spans 13 residues. V was cut by 4 bases and J by 5 bases, with 9 bases left in between. Germline values: CDR1 MDHEN, CDR2 SYDVKM. CDR3 DNA: TGTGCCAGCAGTTCAAGACAGCACAATGAGCAGTTCTTC. Protein product: CASSSRQHNEQFF. The complete variable domain, with remaining parts taken from reference TRBV28 and TRBJ2-1, reads DVKVTQSSRYLVKRTGEKVFLECVQDMDHENMFWYRQDPGLGLRLIYFSYDVKMKEKGDIPEGYSVSREKKERFSLILESASTNQTSMYLCASSSRQHNEQFFGPGTRLTVL.